This TCR beta chain is from a study of tumor-infiltrating lymphocytes in primary liver carcinoma. Background on the study: Subjects consisted of male and female patients aged 30 to 69 years.

The input was around 0.5 ug total RNA; TCR beta cDNA was made from it with a constant-region primer. Employing slightly modified ARM-PCR, three nested multiplex PCR rounds were run, and these gave rise to the TCR beta libraries. The opening two PCR rounds, around 9 cycles each, paired TRBV1-TRBV30 forward primers with a C-beta reverse primer. TCRdb independently ran MiXCR on the multiplex PCR reads; one entry per CDR3 protein. In the table there are 50,000 to 65,000 distinct CDR3 sequences, roughly 70% of which are singletons. Study-level points and caveats: Tumor top-250-clone fraction significantly exceeded that of blood (p = 0.039).

Co-extracted RNA and DNA came from roughly 20-30 mg of unsorted bulk tissue. Each tumor had five separate regions sampled. The CDR3 has 14 amino acids. The ends were cut back, 0 bases at V and 1 base at J, with 7 bases in the middle. Germline values: CDR1 SGHRS, CDR2 YFSETQ. In regard to this clonotype: Its cognate antigen is unknown. No conserved phenylalanine or tryptophan ends this CDR3, so it is likely a read error.

J is TRBJ1-1 and V is TRBV5-1; no reliable D call. Sequenced: liver tumor tissue from sampling region 4. Subset described: tumor region T4, right-lateral pole. The clonotype originates from a man aged 35 to 55 with primary liver carcinoma and hepatitis B virus infection. For the CDR3, the DNA is TGCGCCAGCAGCTTGGACGGCACGAACACTGAAGCTTTCTCT. Translation gives CASSLDGTNTEAFS.